The sample holds a few counts of the clone carrying this T cell receptor beta chain. TCRdb processed the RT-PCR reads anew with MiXCR; each CDR3 protein has one entry. The data contain under 200,000 distinct CDR3 sequences, roughly a tenth of them singletons. The CDR3 totals 14 residues. Germline V gene lookup returns CDR1 SGHRS and CDR2 YFSETQ. V shed 4 bases and J 5 bases; nucleotides not matched to a gene: 6. The data were obtained in a study of response to subunit inactivated influenza vaccine. The genes are TRBV5-1 and TRBJ1-1, with 9 nucleotides matching TRBD1. The sequence derives from a man aged 45 to 75 who received an inactivated influenza vaccine. The sequencing here drew on CD8+ T cells sorted from PBMCs, taken less than 30 months after vaccination. The CDR3 sequence: CASSPGQGWTEAFF. The DNA of the CDR3 is TGCGCCAGCAGCCCGGGACAGGGTTGGACTGAAGCTTTCTTT.